The clone carrying this TCR beta chain came up a few times. This entry is derived from a study of T cell repertoires in cytomegalovirus infection. Across the whole study: Evidence of both CMV infection and a matching HLA type came from public TCR beta signatures.

Germline CDR1 MDHEN, CDR2 SYDVKM. V was clipped by 5 bases and J by 2 bases; unmatched bases: 10. The CDR3 length is 16 residues. TCRdb re-called the reads through MiXCR, storing one row per CDR3 protein. The sample has some 160,000 distinct CDR3 sequences; 17% are singletons. The sequencing sample was made of CD8+ T cells from PBMCs. The origin of this receptor is a human donor in good health (CMV status not recorded). Some clones in this sample may be carry-over from other donors' samples. This chain uses TRBV28 with TRBJ2-5; 8 nucleotides match TRBD2. The CDR3 loop reads CASSMSLAGYQETQYF. CDR3 coding DNA: TGTGCCAGCAGTATGAGCCTAGCGGGCTATCAAGAGACCCAGTACTTC.